These 13 T cell receptor beta chains were sequenced from one sample in a study of shared clonotypes between healthy human individuals. Assay used: immunoSEQ multiplex PCR; TCRdb lists only in-frame clones, some missing. This repertoire shows a few million clones, roughly 92% found once; its top ten account for about 0.36%. Sequencing was done on a sample of naive CD4+ T cells from PBMCs. The sample's subset: CD45RA+ positively selected. The source of these receptors is a man aged 18 to 30 in good health. Some clones in this sample may be carry-over from other donors' samples.

This chain joins TRBV7-2 and TRBJ1-2; the D is unclear. CDR3 size: 14 residues. Deletions cut 5 bases from V and 6 bases from J, with 16 bases between. In germline, CDR1 is SGHTA, CDR2 FQGNSA. The CDR3 loop is CASSLGLPSDGYTF. The CDR3 DNA sequence: TGTGCCAGCAGCCTCGGTTTGCCAAGTGATGGCTACACCTTC.

The genes are TRBV4-1 and TRBJ2-1; weak D call: TRBD1 (5 bases). The CDR3 has 16 amino acids. The V end lost 1 base, the J end lost 2 bases, and 12 bases lay between the germline ends. The germline V gene encodes CDR1 MGHRA and CDR2 YSYEKL. Written as DNA, the CDR3 is TGCGCCAGCAGCCAAGGGGGTGAGGACACCTACAATGAGCAGTTCTTC. Amino acids: CASSQGGEDTYNEQFF.

This clone was observed a few times. The chain recombines TRBV9 with TRBJ1-1; D is unclear. Germline V gene lookup returns CDR1 SGDLS and CDR2 YYNGEE. This CDR3 has 13 residues. V dropped 2 bases and J dropped 3 bases, with 8 bases sitting between them. The CDR3 bases are TGTGCCAGCAGCGTCGCCCTGGACACTGAAGCTTTCTTT. The encoded protein is CASSVALDTEAFF. Filled out from reference TRBV9 and TRBJ1-1, the complete variable domain reads DSGVTQTPKHLITATGQRVTLRCSPRSGDLSVYWYQQSLDQGLQFLIQYYNGEERAKGNILERFSAQQFPDLHSELNLSSLELGDSALYFCASSVALDTEAFFGQGTRLTVV.

About this clone itself: The sample carries other DNA sequences with the same CDR3. This rearrangement joins TRBV5-1 to TRBJ2-6; possibly TRBD2 for D (6 bases). Trimming stripped 4 bases from V and 1 base from J, with 6 bases between. Germline V gene sequence: CDR1 SGHRS, CDR2 YFSETQ. The CDR3 spans 14 residues. Here the CDR3 reads CASSGGSGANVLTF. In DNA form, the CDR3 reads TGCGCCAGCAGCGGGGGGTCTGGGGCCAACGTCCTGACTTTC.

The chain employs TRBV28 and TRBJ2-5, with TRBD1 matching over 9 bases. The end of the DNA aligns better with TRBJ2-7, so the J call may be wrong. The CDR3 sequence is 13 residues long. Germline CDR1 MDHEN, CDR2 SYDVKM. CDR3 sequence (DNA): TGTGCCAGCGGGGACAGGGTGGGGTACGAGCAGTACTTC. It translates to CASGDRVGYEQYF.

The chain has TRBV6-1 and TRBJ1-5; D unclear. V dropped 0 bases and J dropped 7 bases, with 10 bases sitting between them. The germline V gene has CDR1 MNHNS and CDR2 SASEGT. The CDR3 runs 14 residues. Here the CDR3 reads CASSEAPRRQPQHF. In DNA form, the CDR3 reads TGTGCCAGCAGTGAAGCCCCCAGGCGCCAGCCCCAGCATTTT.

The rearrangement uses TRBV27 and TRBJ2-7; D is perhaps TRBD2 (6 bases). CDR1 is MNHEY, CDR2 SMNVEV, per germline (reference sequence). V lost 7 bases and J lost 0, with 13 bases in between. The CDR3 consists of 14 residues. The CDR3 nucleotides are TGTGCCAGCAAGCTAGCGATGAGCTCCTACGAGCAGTACTTC. Translated, it gives CASKLAMSSYEQYF.

As DNA, the CDR3 is TGTGCCACCAGCAGAGATGGTCTAGTAGATGGCTACACCTTC. Translation: CATSRDGLVDGYTF. This sequence joins TRBV15 and TRBJ1-2; D remains unclear. This CDR3 spans 14 amino acids. V lost 0 bases and J 6 bases, leaving 11 bases between the germline ends. CDR1 LNHNV and CDR2 YYDKDF come from the germline V gene (reference sequence). The full variable domain, in which reference TRBV15 and TRBJ1-2 provide the parts outside the CDR3, is DAMVIQNPRYQVTQFGKPVTLSCSQTLNHNVMYWYQQKSSQAPKLLFHYYDKDFNNEADTPDNFQSRRPNTSFCFLDIRSPGLGDTAMYLCATSRDGLVDGYTFGSGTRLTVV.

The chain carries TRBV7-9 and TRBJ2-1; TRBD2 matches at 13 bases. Per germline, CDR1 SEHNR and CDR2 FQNEAQ (reference sequence). The CDR3 is 14 residues long. V lost 5 bases, J lost 6 bases, and 1 base stayed unmatched. CDR3 sequence (DNA): TGTGCCAGCAGCCGGACTAGCGGGAGCAATGAGCAGTTCTTC. Translating it yields CASSRTSGSNEQFF.

The V and J genes are TRBV28 and TRBJ2-5, with 7 bases identical to TRBD1. The CDR3 has 14 residues. V was pared by 5 bases and J by 7 bases, with 10 bases of the junction left unmatched. Germline V gene data show CDR1 as MDHEN and CDR2 as SYDVKM. CDR3 sequence: CASSQHRGWGTQYF. DNA of the CDR3: TGTGCCAGCAGTCAGCACAGGGGATGGGGGACCCAGTACTTC.

V gene TRBV6-1 combines with J gene TRBJ2-5; 7 bases agree with TRBD1. CDR1 MNHNS and CDR2 SASEGT come from the germline V gene. This CDR3 is 14 amino acids long. V lost 7 bases, J lost 1 base, and 6 bases stayed unmatched. The CDR3 coding sequence is TGTGCCAGCACCTCGGGACAGATCCAAGAGACCCAGTACTTC. Protein: CASTSGQIQETQYF.

This chain joins TRBV7-3 and TRBJ2-1; the D is unclear. The CDR3 runs 13 residues. V was cut by 4 bases and J by 12 bases, with 16 bases left in between. The germline V gene has CDR1 SGHTA and CDR2 FQGTGA. The CDR3 is CASSSGSPPPQFF. The CDR3 region has the DNA TGTGCCAGCAGCTCCGGTAGCCCACCCCCGCAGTTCTTC.

This clone showed up just once. V usage is TRBV14 and J usage is TRBJ2-1, with D possibly matching TRBD2 (6 bases). The CDR3 length is 16 residues. In germline, CDR1 is SGHDN, CDR2 FVKESK. Trimming took off 1 base at V and 2 bases at J, with 12 bases between the two ends. The CDR3 here is CASSQGGGSPYNEQFF. Here the CDR3 DNA reads TGTGCCAGCAGCCAAGGTGGAGGGAGTCCCTACAATGAGCAGTTCTTC.